This T cell receptor (beta chain) came from a study of metastatic and nonmetastatic thyroid tumors. Background on the study: Comparative analysis of repertoires was undertaken across blood and tumor or nodule tissue obtained from malignant and benign thyroid patients.

Methods used by the authors: The study built a papillary thyroid cancer distant-metastasis classifier from CDR3 differences across clinicopathological groups. TCRdb used MiXCR to call clones anew from the PCR reads. TCRdb's processing, not the study's, gives the V and J calls here. The sample shows some 46,000 clones, under 25% of them seen only once. CDR3 length equals 15 residues. J was trimmed by 3 bases and V by 0 bases; bases with no gene match: 7. Germline CDR1 and CDR2: DFQATT and SNEGSKA (reference sequence). Thyroid surgery was performed in patients who had received no treatment beforehand. Sample: blood. The chain is built from TRBV20-1 and TRBJ1-1; the match to TRBD1 covers 7 bases. This clonotype was obtained from a male donor with papillary thyroid cancer or a benign thyroid nodule (not recorded which). Some clones in this sample may be carry-over from other donors' samples. The DNA for the CDR3 is TGCAGTGCTAGAGATCCGACAGGGTTCGACACTGAAGCTTTCTTT. This encodes CSARDPTGFDTEAFF.